The rows below give T cell receptor beta chains drawn from one sample of a study of cytomegalovirus exposure and HLA in healthy donors. Measured with immunoSEQ multiplex PCR; TCRdb has only the in-frame clones, and not every one. The sample records more than 250,000 clones, 70% to 90% being singletons. The sequencing input was PBMCs. The receptor source for this set is a woman under 30 in good health and CMV-seronegative. Both conserved end residues are part of each CDR3. Some rows have no size entry. The others give once, few or many, or a class for an expanded clone.

CASSPGLAGGKNTGELFF TRBV18 -
CASSGLVSYEQYF TRBV5-6 -
CASTPNLGQGSYF TRBV7-2 -
CASSTTGDRVTEAFF TRBV18 -
CASSPEGFSNTEAFF TRBV9 once
CASSPWAGGSYNEQFF TRBV28 -
CASAQVGGTGRLDEQFF TRBV7-8 -
CASSQTRLSNGCCEQFF TRBV4-3 -
CASSLGTITDTQYF TRBV2 few
CATSRGRQVGTGELFF TRBV15 -
CATSRDKGVGELFF TRBV15 -
CASSSGGYEQYF TRBV11-3 -
CASSYLPLAGEETQYF TRBV6-5 -
CAISEGTTNEQFF TRBV10-3 -
CASSQDLRGEETQYF TRBV4-2 -
CASSQEMAISGSYEQYF TRBV4-3 -
CASSMTSGSWNEQFF TRBV7-8 -
CASSQGQNGEVQPQHF TRBV19 -
CASSTPSGTNNYEAFF TRBV7-9 -
CASSQGALLAGGPGETQYF TRBV4-3 -
CASSLVTGGRETQYF TRBV7-9 -
CASNLAGARTDTQYF TRBV27 -
CNVGGSRTDTQYF TRBV29-1 -
CASSLDSSSYEQYF TRBV5-4 -
CASSEGPASYEQYF TRBV6-1 -
CASSGQGADTQYF TRBV5-1 -
CASSIRGSPYEQYF TRBV19 -
CASSLVGRVETQYF TRBV7-2 -
CATSRTSGLQETQYF TRBV15 -
CASSEGGRDTGELFF TRBV25-1 -
CASSAGIGKEFF TRBV2 -
CASTGTEGNTIYF TRBV2 -
CASSQGSSGVNYEQYF TRBV4-2 -
CASSFPGSYNEQFF TRBV5-1 -
CASSRTGTGNTIYF TRBV6-5 -
CASSRLETQYF TRBV28 -
CASSSRTSGTYEQYF TRBV27 -
CASSPTTGKTTDTQYF TRBV5-1 -
CASSFKSPGAGASHEQYF TRBV27 -